These 28 T cell receptor beta chains share one sample of origin, sequenced in a study of T cells in Graves' hyperthyroidism and ophthalmopathy. The source material, RNA transcripts, was used to amplify TCR beta CDR3 regions. The TCR CDR3 first-round RT-PCR relied on the HTBI primer set. TCRdb called the multiplex PCR reads again in MiXCR, with one record for every CDR3 protein. The sample shows about 520,000 distinct CDR3 sequences, roughly a quarter of them seen only once. Sequencing input: blood. The receptor source for this set is a woman aged 25 to 39 with Graves' ophthalmopathy.

The genes are TRBV12-3 or TRBV12-4 and TRBJ1-5; D is possibly TRBD1 (6 bases). V was trimmed by 3 bases and J by 5 bases, leaving 8 bases between them. The CDR3 length is 13 residues. This chain's CDR3 is CASSFGQYQPQHF. In DNA, the CDR3 is TGTGCCAGCAGTTTTGGACAGTATCAGCCCCAGCATTTT.

This clonotype was detected many times. The chain employs TRBV27 and TRBJ2-3; D unclear. CDR1 MNHEY and CDR2 SMNVEV come from the germline V gene (reference sequence). The CDR3 has 14 amino acids. The V end was cut by 2 bases, the J end by 2 bases, with 8 bases between. In DNA, the CDR3 is TGTGCCAGCAGTTTACTCCACGCCACAGATACGCAGTATTTT. The encoded protein is CASSLLHATDTQYF.

The chain uses TRBV12-3 or TRBV12-4 and TRBJ1-2; 7 bases align to TRBD1. The CDR3 is 15 amino acids. The junction had 12 bases not matched to a gene; V was cut back by 4 bases and J by 7 bases. CDR3 protein: CASSYYPGTELGYTF. The CDR3 nucleotides are TGTGCCAGCAGTTACTACCCCGGGACAGAGCTTGGCTACACCTTC.

This clonotype appeared many times. The chain has TRBV14 and TRBJ1-2; D gene ambiguous. Trimming removed 0 bases at V and 3 bases at J, with 14 bases between. The CDR3 spans 16 residues. Germline V gene sequence: CDR1 SGHDN, CDR2 FVKESK. In DNA form, the CDR3 reads TGTGCCAGCAGCCAAGATTTCCAGGTCCCCTACTATGGCTACACCTTC. Amino acid sequence: CASSQDFQVPYYGYTF.

This chain uses TRBV12-3 or TRBV12-4 with TRBJ1-2; TRBD1 matches at 9 bases. The CDR3 loop spans 14 amino acids. Trimming at V came to 6 bases and at J to 7 bases, leaving 9 bases not matched to a gene. For the CDR3, the DNA is TGTGCCAGCAGACCTGCGGACAGGGGTTCTGGCTACACCTTC. It codes for CASRPADRGSGYTF.

This clonotype was seen more than once but under ten times. The CDR3 DNA follows: TGTGCCAGCAGCCTAGAAATAGCGGGAGGTCAGAGCAGTTCACAGTACTTC. Amino acid sequence: CASSLEIAGGQSSSQYF. The chain recombines TRBV7-9 with TRBJ2-7; 10 nucleotides agree with TRBD2. CDR3 length: 17 residues. The V gene end was trimmed by 5 bases and the J gene end by 10 bases; junction bases not matched to a gene: 20. Germline CDR1 is SEHNR and CDR2 is FQNEAQ (reference sequence).

This clonotype has a handful of counts. This chain uses TRBV6-5 with TRBJ1-3; TRBD1 matches at 7 bases. Germline lookup yields CDR1 MNHEY and CDR2 SVGAGI. The CDR3 is 16 amino acids. Unmatched junction bases numbered 7, after V lost 2 bases and J lost 3 bases. CDR3 DNA sequence: TGTGCCAGCAGTTACCAACTAGGACAGGTTGGAAACACCATATATTTT. Translating it yields CASSYQLGQVGNTIYF.

This clonotype was counted at least ten times. A read error may account for a junction end that differs from germline. The chain uses TRBV7-2 and TRBJ2-4, with 11 bases fitting TRBD1. The CDR3 consists of 17 residues. Germline-derived CDR1 and CDR2 are SGHTA and FQGNSA. The CDR3 reads CASSPQGQGVAKNIKYF. In DNA form, the CDR3 reads TGTGCCAGCAGCCCCCAGGGACAGGGGGTAGCCAAAAACATTAAGTACTTC.

The chain combines TRBV29-1 with TRBJ2-5, with TRBD1 matching 11 bases. V shed 4 bases, J shed 4 bases, and the junction held 8 bases outside the gene matches. Germline V gene data show CDR1 as SQVTM and CDR2 as ANQGSEA. The CDR3 runs 15 residues. The CDR3: CSVGDRGYGGETQYF. The CDR3 coding sequence is TGCAGCGTTGGGGACAGGGGGTATGGTGGAGAGACCCAGTACTTC.

This clonotype was observed many times. The chain has TRBV6-1 and TRBJ1-5, with 12 bases fitting TRBD1. Germline CDR1 is MNHNS and CDR2 is SASEGT. The junction had 4 bases not matched to a gene; V was cut back by 6 bases and J by 4 bases. The CDR3 runs to 15 residues. CDR3: CASSGTGGGNQPQHF. In DNA form, the CDR3 reads TGTGCCAGCAGCGGGACAGGGGGCGGGAATCAGCCCCAGCATTTT.

This clonotype was recorded many times. The chain couples TRBV15 to TRBJ2-7; D is perhaps TRBD2 (5 bases). With 1 base removed from V and 0 bases from J, the gap between germline ends came to 10 bases. CDR3 size: 15 residues. Germline assignment: CDR1 LNHNV and CDR2 YYDKDF (reference sequence). In DNA form, the CDR3 reads TGTGCCACCAGCAGAGCTCTAGCTTCCTCCTACGAGCAGTACTTC. Translating gives CATSRALASSYEQYF.

This chain connects TRBV18 to TRBJ2-4; D perhaps matches TRBD2 (5 bases). The CDR3 covers 15 residues. Trimming took off 0 bases at V and 7 bases at J, with 13 bases between the two ends. CDR1 is KGHSH and CDR2 is LQKENI in the germline V gene. The CDR3 nucleotides are TGTGCCAGCTCACCACCGAACGGGGTTGTTAACATTCAGTACTTC. Amino acids: CASSPPNGVVNIQYF. Complete variable domain (other parts from reference TRBV18 and TRBJ2-4): NAGVMQNPRHLVRRRGQEARLRCSPMKGHSHVYWYRQLPEEGLKFMVYLQKENIIDESGMPKERFSAEFPKEGPSILRIQQVVRGDSAAYFCASSPPNGVVNIQYFGAGTRLSVL.

The rearrangement uses TRBV27 and TRBJ1-1; 10 bases are shared with TRBD1. The CDR3 sequence is 14 residues long. Unmatched junction bases numbered 6, after V lost 0 bases and J lost 11 bases. Germline CDR1 and CDR2: MNHEY and SMNVEV (reference sequence). CDR3 in amino acids: CASSLSATGGLAFF. The CDR3 DNA follows: TGTGCCAGCAGTTTATCGGCGACAGGGGGCCTGGCTTTCTTT.

There are a few counts of this clonotype. V usage is TRBV11-2 and J usage is TRBJ1-4, with 11 positions matching TRBD1. The V and J ends lost 1 base and 10 bases, in that order; junction bases with no gene match: 2. Looked up from germline, CDR1 is SGHAT and CDR2 is FQNNGV. The CDR3 runs 14 residues. CDR3 in amino acids: CASSLGTGGGKLFF. CDR3 in DNA: TGTGCCAGCAGCTTAGGGACAGGGGGCGGAAAACTGTTTTTT. Full variable domain (rest looked up from reference TRBV11-2 and TRBJ1-4): EAGVAQSPRYKIIEKRQSVAFWCNPISGHATLYWYQQILGQGPKLLIQFQNNGVVDDSQLPKDRFSAERLKGVDSTLKIQPAKLEDSAVYLCASSLGTGGGKLFFGSGTQLSVL.

Points on this clonotype: With a much larger clone just one base away, this may be a read error. The CDR3 carries no conserved terminal phenylalanine or tryptophan, so it likely arises from a read error. The rearrangement uses TRBV15 and TRBJ1-2, with D maybe TRBD1 (6 bases). The CDR3 is 14 residues long. With 4 bases removed from V and 5 bases from J, the gap between germline ends came to 14 bases. Germline V gene sequence: CDR1 LNHNV, CDR2 YYDKDF (reference sequence). The CDR3 loop reads CATSTQKGVYGYTL. DNA for the CDR3: TGTGCCACCAGCACCCAGAAGGGGGTTTATGGCTACACCTTA.

In this sample, this clonotype turned up many times. CDR3 sequence (DNA): TGCAGCGTTGAAGATGCGAACACCGGGGAGCTGTTTTTT. Encoded protein: CSVEDANTGELFF. The rearrangement links TRBV29-1 to TRBJ2-2; D gene ambiguous. CDR3 length: 13 residues. Germline-derived CDR1 and CDR2 are SQVTM and ANQGSEA. V lost 0 bases, J lost 0 bases, and 2 bases lay in between.

In this sample, this clonotype turned up many times. The V call is TRBV5-1, the J call TRBJ1-2, with a tentative D call TRBD1 (5 bases). Germline CDR1 SGHRS, CDR2 YFSETQ. Trimming took off 0 bases at V and 0 bases at J, with 15 bases between the two ends. The CDR3 length is 17 residues. In DNA, the CDR3 is TGCGCCAGCAGCTTGGAGCCAGTAGGGGAGGCTAACTATGGCTACACCTTC. It translates to CASSLEPVGEANYGYTF.

This clonotype appeared many times. The DNA for the CDR3 is TGCAGTGCTACTGCGGCTAGCGGGGGGGAAGAGACCCAGTACTTC. The encoded protein is CSATAASGGEETQYF. The chain joins TRBV20-1 to TRBJ2-5; 12 bases are shared with TRBD2. This CDR3 is built from 15 residues. Germline CDR1 and CDR2: DFQATT and SNEGSKA (reference sequence). With V trimmed by 4 bases and J by 3 bases, 6 bases remained unmatched.

The sample holds many counts of this clonotype. The rearrangement joins TRBV20-1 to TRBJ1-1, with 7 bases aligning to TRBD1. Germline V gene lookup returns CDR1 DFQATT and CDR2 SNEGSKA (reference sequence). V gave up 6 bases and J gave up 1 base; unmatched junction bases: 5. The CDR3 contains 13 residues. CDR3 DNA: TGCAGTGCGAAAGGACAGGAGAACACTGAAGCTTTCTTT. Protein sequence: CSAKGQENTEAFF.

This clonotype was counted only a few times. This rearrangement joins TRBV28 to TRBJ1-3; a possible D gene is TRBD1 (6 bases). The V end was cut by 5 bases, the J end by 3 bases, with 14 bases between. The CDR3 loop spans 15 amino acids. The V gene's germline CDR1 is MDHEN and CDR2 SYDVKM. CDR3 residues: CASSPLTGLGNTIYF. The CDR3 region has the DNA TGTGCCAGCAGTCCACTGACAGGACTTGGAAACACCATATATTTT. The full variable domain, in which reference TRBV28 and TRBJ1-3 provide the parts outside the CDR3, is DVKVTQSSRYLVKRTGEKVFLECVQDMDHENMFWYRQDPGLGLRLIYFSYDVKMKEKGDIPEGYSVSREKKERFSLILESASTNQTSMYLCASSPLTGLGNTIYFGEGSWLTVV.

Many counts were recorded for this clonotype. V usage is TRBV7-8 and J usage is TRBJ2-4; D tentatively reads TRBD1 or TRBD2 (5 bases each). Germline CDR1 is SGHVS and CDR2 is FQNEAQ. The CDR3 spans 16 residues. The germline V and J ends were trimmed by 3 bases and 0 bases, with 12 bases remaining between them. The CDR3 here is CASSFTRDLAKNIQYF. CDR3 bases: TGTGCCAGCAGCTTCACCAGGGACCTAGCCAAAAACATTCAGTACTTC. The full variable domain, completed using reference TRBV7-8 and TRBJ2-4, is GAGVSQSPRYKVAKRGQDVALRCDPISGHVSLFWYQQALGQGPEFLTYFQNEAQLDKSGLPSDRFFAERPEGSVSTLKIQRTQQEDSAVYLCASSFTRDLAKNIQYFGAGTRLSVL.

This clonotype was counted at least ten times. Germline is not matched at one junction end, which may reflect a read error. The chain recombines TRBV7-8 with TRBJ1-2; 8 bases align to TRBD1. Per the germline V gene, CDR1 is SGHVS and CDR2 is FQNEAQ. There are 15 residues in the CDR3. This chain's CDR3 is CASSFTNRGNSGYTF. The DNA of the CDR3 is TGTGCCAGCAGCTTTACAAACAGGGGGAACTCTGGCTACACCTTC. The full variable domain, in which reference TRBV7-8 and TRBJ1-2 provide the parts outside the CDR3, is GAGVSQSPRYKVAKRGQDVALRCDPISGHVSLFWYQQALGQGPEFLTYFQNEAQLDKSGLPSDRFFAERPEGSVSTLKIQRTQQEDSAVYLCASSFTNRGNSGYTFGSGTRLTVV.

In this sample, this clonotype turned up many times. The chain uses TRBV2 and TRBJ2-2; D is undetermined. The V end was cut by 8 bases, the J end by 3 bases, with 13 bases between. This CDR3 has 14 residues. Looked up from germline, CDR1 is SNHLY and CDR2 is FYNNEI. The CDR3, as DNA: TGTGCCAGCGGGTCGGCGGTGGACACCGGGGAGCTGTTTTTT. It is translated as CASGSAVDTGELFF.

As DNA, the CDR3 is TGCAGTGCTAGGAACGAACCGGCGTGGACAAATTCACCCCTCCACTTT. Encoded protein: CSARNEPAWTNSPLHF. The chain uses TRBV20-1 and TRBJ1-6; D is possibly TRBD1 (5 bases). The ends were cut back, 3 bases at V and 7 bases at J, with 19 bases in the middle. The CDR3 loop spans 16 amino acids. Germline values: CDR1 DFQATT, CDR2 SNEGSKA (reference sequence).

There are a few counts of this clonotype. The chain combines TRBV3-1 with TRBJ1-3, with a possible D match to TRBD1 (6 bases). Looked up from germline, CDR1 is LGHDT and CDR2 is YNNKEL (reference sequence). The V gene lost 3 bases and the J gene lost 4 bases, with 13 bases spanning the gap. The CDR3 totals 15 residues. The CDR3 reads CASSHTGASGNTIYF. The CDR3 DNA reads as TGTGCCAGCAGCCATACGGGGGCATCGGGAAACACCATATATTTT.

This clonotype was recorded a few times. V and J are TRBV6-1 and TRBJ2-7, with D uncertain. This CDR3 has 13 amino acids. V lost 4 bases and J 3 bases, leaving 10 bases between the germline ends. Looked up from germline, CDR1 is MNHNS and CDR2 is SASEGT. The CDR3, as DNA: TGTGCCAGCAGTGTTGAGGACGACTACGAGCAGTACTTC. It codes for CASSVEDDYEQYF.

V gene TRBV6-1 combines with J gene TRBJ1-5; D may be TRBD1 (6 bases). Trimming removed 2 bases from V and 5 bases from J, with 10 bases in between. Germline values: CDR1 MNHNS, CDR2 SASEGT. The CDR3 runs 14 residues. The CDR3, as DNA: TGTGCCAGCAGTGAACGGGGACAAGATCAGCCCCAGCATTTT. It encodes CASSERGQDQPQHF.

This clonotype has ten or more counts. The V and J genes are TRBV27 and TRBJ1-1; perhaps TRBD1 as D (5 bases). CDR1 is MNHEY, CDR2 SMNVEV, per germline (reference sequence). V was cut by 1 base and J by 2 bases, with 11 bases left in between. The CDR3 sequence is 15 residues long. CDR3 in DNA: TGTGCCAGCAGTTTATACTCGGGGCCTAACACTGAAGCTTTCTTT. It encodes CASSLYSGPNTEAFF.